The 13 T cell receptor beta chains below all came from one sample that was sequenced in a study of cytomegalovirus exposure and HLA in healthy donors (dated by TCRdb to 2016 to 2017). The protocol used for the library was the immunoSEQ multiplex PCR assay. TCRdb retrieved this table from immuneACCESS and kept in-frame rearrangements only. Not all clones are present; in checked studies, unresolved V genes account for under half, and no reason is known for the remainder. In all, the sample holds around 61,000 clones, and 80% to 95% of those were seen once. The ten biggest clones cover 5.3% of the sample. Sequenced material: PBMCs. The receptors stem from a man between 18 and 35 years old in good health and CMV-seropositive.

About this clone itself: A read error may produce the germline difference seen at one junction end. The chain has TRBV7-7 and TRBJ2-5; 7 bases line up with TRBD2. This CDR3 has 15 amino acids. The germline gives CDR1 SSHAT, CDR2 FNYEAQ (reference sequence). Written as DNA, the CDR3 is TGTGCTAGCAGCATTAGCGGGCCTACCCAAGAGACCCAGTACTTC. Protein: CASSISGPTQETQYF.

This chain connects TRBV28 to TRBJ2-5; D possibly corresponds to TRBD2 (5 bases). CDR1 MDHEN and CDR2 SYDVKM come from the germline V gene. The CDR3 contains 13 residues. Trimming took off 2 bases at V and 5 bases at J, with 9 bases between the two ends. In DNA form, the CDR3 reads TGTGCCAGCAGTTTAAGCGGACGGGAGACCCAGTACTTC. Protein sequence: CASSLSGRETQYF.

The chain is built from TRBV11-2 and TRBJ2-3, with 7 bases matching TRBD1. This CDR3 has 14 amino acids. The V segment lost 2 bases and the J segment 7 bases; nucleotides outside the gene matches: 6. Germline lookup yields CDR1 SGHAT and CDR2 FQNNGV. As DNA, the CDR3 is TGTGCCAGCAGCTTAATACAGGGGATAAATACGCAGTATTTT. It codes for CASSLIQGINTQYF. Variable domain in full (rest from reference TRBV11-2 and TRBJ2-3): EAGVAQSPRYKIIEKRQSVAFWCNPISGHATLYWYQQILGQGPKLLIQFQNNGVVDDSQLPKDRFSAERLKGVDSTLKIQPAKLEDSAVYLCASSLIQGINTQYFGPGTRLTVL.

J is TRBJ1-2 and V is TRBV9; D might be TRBD1 (5 bases). The CDR3 covers 13 residues. CDR1 is SGDLS and CDR2 is YYNGEE in the germline V gene. Trimming took off 3 bases at V and 8 bases at J, with 14 bases between the two ends. Here the CDR3 reads CASSAGGAGGYTF. DNA of the CDR3: TGTGCCAGCAGCGCCGGAGGGGCAGGAGGCTACACCTTC.

Concerning this clone: An end of the junction does not agree with germline; a read error may underlie this. This chain connects TRBV27 to TRBJ2-7; 8 nucleotides align to TRBD2. The CDR3 consists of 15 residues. CDR1 and CDR2 (germline): MNHEY, SMNVEV (reference sequence). Written as DNA, the CDR3 is TGTGCCAGCAGTTCACGAGCGGGAGTCACCCACGAGCGGTACTTC. Its translation: CASSSRAGVTHERYF.

The chain carries TRBV9 and TRBJ1-5, with a weak D call TRBD1 (5 bases). V was shortened by 0 bases and J by 7 bases, with 11 bases between the two germline ends. This CDR3 is built from 14 residues. Germline CDR1 and CDR2: SGDLS and YYNGEE. The CDR3 coding sequence is TGTGCCAGCAGCGTAGAAGGGGTCGGGCAGCCCCAGCATTTT. Protein product: CASSVEGVGQPQHF. Variable domain in full (rest from reference TRBV9 and TRBJ1-5): DSGVTQTPKHLITATGQRVTLRCSPRSGDLSVYWYQQSLDQGLQFLIQYYNGEERAKGNILERFSAQQFPDLHSELNLSSLELGDSALYFCASSVEGVGQPQHFGDGTRLSIL.

The chain carries TRBV4-1 and TRBJ2-5, with 7 nucleotides matching TRBD1. CDR1 MGHRA and CDR2 YSYEKL come from the germline V gene. CDR3 length equals 14 residues. Trimming at V came to 1 base and at J to 4 bases, leaving 3 bases not matched to a gene. Here the CDR3 DNA reads TGCGCCAGCAGCCAAGTTTCAGGGGGAGAGACCCAGTACTTC. Protein product: CASSQVSGGETQYF.

Regarding this clone: This sample includes further DNA sequences coding for the same CDR3. V is TRBV9 and J is TRBJ2-5; D is perhaps TRBD2 (5 bases). Trimming took off 2 bases at V and 5 bases at J, with 10 bases between the two ends. Germline-derived CDR1 and CDR2 are SGDLS and YYNGEE. The CDR3 has 13 residues. CDR3 region: CASSVEGIETQYF. CDR3 sequence (DNA): TGTGCCAGCAGCGTTGAGGGCATCGAGACCCAGTACTTC. Full variable domain (outside the CDR3, taken from reference TRBV9 and TRBJ2-5): DSGVTQTPKHLITATGQRVTLRCSPRSGDLSVYWYQQSLDQGLQFLIQYYNGEERAKGNILERFSAQQFPDLHSELNLSSLELGDSALYFCASSVEGIETQYFGPGTRLLVL.

This rearrangement joins TRBV5-4 to TRBJ2-7; D may be TRBD1 (6 bases). This CDR3 region has 14 residues. V lost 3 bases to trimming and J lost 6 bases, with 16 bases between them. Germline lookup yields CDR1 SGHNT and CDR2 YYREEE (reference sequence). Here the CDR3 reads CASSSGHTLSEQYF. The CDR3 DNA reads as TGTGCCAGCAGCTCGGGACATACCCTCTCCGAGCAGTACTTC.

The rearrangement uses TRBV5-1 and TRBJ1-1, with D possibly TRBD1 on 5 matching bases. V lost 4 bases to trimming and J lost 0 bases, with 10 bases between them. The CDR3 has 14 amino acids. The germline V gene encodes CDR1 SGHRS and CDR2 YFSETQ. CDR3 in amino acids: CASSAGTMNTEAFF. CDR3 sequence (DNA): TGCGCCAGCAGCGCCGGGACTATGAACACTGAAGCTTTCTTT.

The genes are TRBV18 and TRBJ2-1; D is unclear. The CDR3 has 13 amino acids. With 3 bases removed from V and 8 bases from J, the gap between germline ends came to 11 bases. The germline CDR1 and CDR2 sequences are KGHSH and LQKENI. CDR3 bases: TGTGCCAGCTCACCGACTTCTGTCTATGAGCAGTTCTTC. Amino acids: CASSPTSVYEQFF.

The chain is built from TRBV6-1 and TRBJ2-1; 14 bases are a match to TRBD2. Germline V gene data show CDR1 as MNHNS and CDR2 as SASEGT. J was trimmed by 7 bases and V by 2 bases; bases with no gene match: 7. The CDR3 is made up of 17 amino acids. CDR3 sequence (DNA): TGTGCCAGCAGTGAATTGTTTGGGACTAGCGGGAGTAATGAGCAGTTCTTC. This sequence encodes CASSELFGTSGSNEQFF.

This chain uses TRBV7-2 with TRBJ2-7; D not resolved. The CDR3 spans 12 residues. Germline assignment: CDR1 SGHTA and CDR2 FQGNSA. V was cut by 3 bases and J by 3 bases, with 6 bases left in between. The CDR3 DNA reads TGTGCCAGCAGCTTCGGGTTCTACGAGCAGTACTTC. Its translation: CASSFGFYEQYF.